The 2 T cell receptor beta chains reported below all come from one sample, sequenced in a study of OX40 agonist ivuxolimab in advanced cancers. Sequencing used immunoSEQ multiplex PCR; TCRdb keeps in-frame clones, though not all of them. In the table there are tens of thousands of clones, 80% to 90% of which are singletons. Sequences were derived from CD4+ or CD8+ T cells sorted from blood, sampled in a trial of the OX40 agonist ivuxolimab. The receptors shown here come from an adult with an advanced solid tumor such as melanoma, head and neck, liver or kidney cancer.

Details on this clone: This sample includes further DNA sequences coding for the same CDR3. The gene calls are TRBV10-3 and TRBJ1-1, with D possibly being TRBD1 (6 bases). Germline V lookup: CDR1 ENHRY, CDR2 SYGVKD. The CDR3 sequence is 13 residues long. The ends were cut back, 0 bases at V and 4 bases at J, with 6 bases in the middle. The CDR3 region has the DNA TGTGCCATCAGTGAGTCAGGGGGCACTGAAGCTTTCTTT. Translation gives CAISESGGTEAFF.

CDR3 bases: TGTGCCAGCAGTGTAGCGGGGGCCTCCCAAGAGACCCAGTACTTC. Its translation: CASSVAGASQETQYF. The chain uses TRBV25-1 and TRBJ2-5; 9 nucleotides agree with TRBD2. Per germline, CDR1 MGHDK and CDR2 SYGVNS. The CDR3 totals 15 residues. Trimming cost V 4 bases and J 1 base; bases outside gene matches: 4.